A single T cell receptor beta chain is shown here with its context. When replicate PCRs were run on sorted subsets, they used about 220 ng DNA, about 31,000 T cell genomes. Profiling relied on immunoSEQ multiplex PCR, and the TCRdb table lists in-frame clones only, not all of them. The table includes about 1.1 million clones, 60% to 80% detected once. The data were obtained in a study of shared clonotypes between healthy human individuals. This CDR3 has 16 amino acids. Trimming removed 1 base from V and 8 bases from J; junction bases left unmatched: 9. Germline CDR1 is SGHRS and CDR2 is YFSETQ. The sequence came from a young man in good health. Some clones in this sample may be carry-over from other donors' samples. Sequenced: memory CD4+ T cells from PBMCs. The subset here: CD45RA-negative fraction. V and J are TRBV5-1 and TRBJ2-2, with TRBD2 identical over 9 bases. The CDR3 loop is CASSLSAGGPTGELFF. CDR3 bases: TGCGCCAGCAGCTTGAGCGCGGGAGGGCCTACTGGGGAGCTGTTTTTT.